What follows are 28 T cell receptor beta chains derived from one specimen sequenced in a study of CD8+ T cells in alopecia areata. Sequencing relied on a cDNA template that was reverse transcribed from extracted RNA. Profiled with immunoSEQ multiplex PCR; TCRdb holds only in-frame clones, not every one. The sample includes approximately 280,000 clones, none of them occurring once. A panel of CD4, CD8alpha, NKG2D, NKG2ACE and other markers served to sort pooled cutaneous lymph node cells. The sample comprised CD4+ T cells sorted from a lymph node. Receptors originate from a C3H/HeJ mouse with alopecia areata. The MHC haplotype of this mouse line is H2-k.

This clone was counted a few times. Gene names denote mouse genes. The read is 4 residues too short to cover the CDR3 end, so that end is filled in from the germline J gene. The sample holds other DNA sequences that translate to the same CDR3. V and J are TRBV31 and TRBJ1-2; TRBD1 aligns across 9 bases. The CDR3 spans 13 residues. CDR1 GKSSPN and CDR2 SITVG come from the germline V gene. The V segment lost 3 bases and the J segment 2 bases; nucleotides outside the gene matches: 1. CDR3: CAWSGQGNSDYTF. Incomplete CDR3 DNA: TGTGCCTGGAGCGGACAGGGGAACTCC.

About this clone: Gene names and germline match the mouse. From the germline J gene comes the end of the CDR3, since the read stops 4 residues before it. The chain has TRBV31 and TRBJ2-3; D may be TRBD1 (5 bases). The CDR3 sequence is 13 residues long. Germline V CDR1 and CDR2: GKSSPN, SITVG. V was trimmed by 3 bases and J by 0 bases, leaving 7 bases between them. The CDR3: CAWRRGSAETLYF. CDR3 bases read: TGTGCCTGGAGGAGGGGTAGTGCAGAA.

Only a few counts were recorded for this clone. The gene names given are mouse names. The CDR3 end falls 4 residues outside the read, so it is completed with the germline J gene. The genes are TRBV5 and TRBJ2-7, with TRBD1 identical over 10 bases. The CDR3 has 14 amino acids. Germline-derived CDR1 and CDR2 are LGHNA and YNLKQL (reference sequence). CDR3 amino acids: CASSQGGQGYEQYF. CDR3 DNA (partial): TGTGCCAGCAGCCAAGGGGGACAGGGGTAT.

With regard to this clone: Gene and germline names: mouse. The DNA ends 4 residues before the CDR3 does, and the rest of the CDR3 is filled in from the germline J gene. This chain joins TRBV13-1 and TRBJ2-5; TRBD2 agrees at 9 bases. CDR3 length: 16 amino acids. The germline V gene encodes CDR1 NSHNY and CDR2 SYGAGN. The chain's CDR3 is CASSESPGLGEDTQYF. CDR3 DNA (partial): TGTGCCAGCAGTGAATCTCCGGGACTGGGAGAAGAC.

This clone was counted only a few times. Gene names refer to mouse genes. The sequence runs out 4 residues before the end of the CDR3; the remainder is reconstructed from the germline J gene. V and J are TRBV31 and TRBJ2-1, with 8 bases identical to TRBD2. Germline CDR1 is GKSSPN and CDR2 is SITVG. CDR3 length: 15 amino acids. The V gene end was trimmed by 0 bases and the J gene end by 4 bases; junction bases not matched to a gene: 5. The sequenced part of the CDR3 DNA is TGTGCCTGGAGTCTGTCGCTGGGGGGTTATGCT. Its translation is CAWSLSLGGYA. The full CDR3 sequence reads CAWSLSLGGYAEQFF.

This clone has a handful of counts. Mouse names are used for the genes. The observed sequence ends 4 residues before the CDR3 terminus, with the missing tail filled in from the germline J gene. The sample holds other DNA sequences that translate to the same CDR3. The chain has TRBV13-2 and TRBJ2-5, with TRBD1 identical over 10 bases. Germline CDR1 is NNHNN and CDR2 is SYGAGS (reference sequence). This CDR3 comprises 15 residues. CDR3 bases read: TGTGCCAGCGGTGATGCGGGACAGGGGAGAGAC. Translated: CASGDAGQGRD. From start to end, the CDR3 is CASGDAGQGRDTQYF.

This clone has more than one count but fewer than ten. The genes are named according to mouse. The read finishes 4 residues shy of the CDR3 end, and the germline J gene is used to complete it. The V call is TRBV13-2, the J call TRBJ2-2, with 7 bases identical to TRBD1. Germline V CDR1 and CDR2: NNHNN, SYGAGS (reference sequence). V gave up 9 bases and J gave up 1 base; unmatched junction bases: 3. CDR3 length: 13 amino acids. CDR3 region: CAMGQINTGQLYF. CDR3 DNA (partial): TGTGCCATGGGACAGATAAACACCGGG.

This clone showed up just a few times. Mouse germline and gene names are used. The CDR3 end is not reached by the read, which stops 4 residues before it; the germline J gene fills it in. This sample includes further DNA sequences coding for the same CDR3. The chain couples TRBV13-1 to TRBJ2-2, with a weak D call TRBD2 (7 bases). The germline CDR1 and CDR2 sequences are NSHNY and SYGAGN. The CDR3 loop spans 14 amino acids. The V end was cut by 3 bases, the J end by 4 bases, with 10 bases between. The part of the CDR3 DNA that was read is TGTGCCAGCAGTGTTAGGGGGGGCACCGGG. This translates into CASSVRGGTG. The whole CDR3 protein reads CASSVRGGTGQLYF.

A word on this clone: The germline and genes are mouse ones. The read ends 3 residues early relative to the CDR3; the germline J gene fills the gap. The V and J genes are TRBV19 and TRBJ1-6; no reliable D call. TRBJ1-6 is identified as an open reading frame with a role that is uncertain. The CDR3 extends over 15 amino acids. CDR1 and CDR2 (germline): FNHDT, SITEND (reference sequence). Trimming stripped 2 bases from V and 0 bases from J, with 6 bases between. CDR3 DNA, as far as it was read: TGTGCCAGCAGTATCTGGGCTTCCTATAATTCGCCC. Protein sequence: CASSIWASYNSP. The full-length CDR3 reads as CASSIWASYNSPLYF.

At least ten counts were recorded for this clone. Gene labels here are mouse ones. Coverage ceases 4 residues before the CDR3 finishes, and the germline J gene fills in the end. This chain connects TRBV17 to TRBJ2-7; TRBD1 matches 7 bases. CDR1 and CDR2 from the germline V gene are MNHDT and YYDKIL. The CDR3 is 15 residues long. The CDR3 loop is CASSRDGDRKYEQYF. The CDR3 bases that were read are TGTGCTAGCAGTAGAGATGGGGACAGAAAATAT.

In its sample, this clone was seen many times. The germline and genes are mouse ones. The CDR3 extends 4 residues past the end of the read, so its final part is completed from the germline J gene. The chain is built from TRBV3 and TRBJ2-2; 7 bases fit TRBD1. The CDR3 has 16 residues. The V and J ends lost 1 base and 1 base, in that order; junction bases with no gene match: 3. The germline V gene encodes CDR1 SNHLY and CDR2 FYNGKV (reference sequence). The CDR3 loop reads CASSLGTGENTGQLYF. The sequenced CDR3 bases are TGTGCCAGCAGCTTAGGAACAGGGGAAAACACCGGG.

There are many counts of this clone. The listed genes are named as in mouse. The missing CDR3 end, 4 residues past where the read stops, is filled in from the germline J gene. The V and J genes are TRBV17 and TRBJ2-1, with 7 positions matching TRBD1. The germline gives CDR1 MNHDT, CDR2 YYDKIL. The V and J ends lost 3 bases and 3 bases, in that order; junction bases with no gene match: 2. CDR3 length: 14 residues. This CDR3 is CASSRGTVYAEQFF. CDR3 DNA (partial): TGTGCTAGCAGTAGGGGGACAGTCTATGCT.

There are many counts of this clone. Gene names are the mouse ones. The read ends 4 residues early relative to the CDR3; the germline J gene fills the gap. Other DNA sequences in this specimen translate into the identical CDR3. The chain combines TRBV1 with TRBJ2-1; possible D gene TRBD1, 6 bases. The length of the CDR3 is 14 residues. The ends were cut back, 3 bases at V and 1 base at J, with 7 bases in the middle. CDR1 NSQYPW and CDR2 LRSPGD come from the germline V gene (reference sequence). CDR3 region: CTCSADRNYAEQFF. CDR3 DNA (partial): TGCACCTGCAGTGCGGACAGAAACTATGCT. Looking up the rest from reference TRBV1 and TRBJ2-1 gives the full variable domain: VTLLEQNPRWRLVPRGQAVNLRCILKNSQYPWMSWYQQDLQKQLQWLFTLRSPGDKEVKSLPGADYLATRVTDTELRLQVANMSQGRTLYCTCSADRNYAEQFFGPGTRLTVL.

This clone was seen a few times. The listed genes are named as in mouse. The sequenced fragment ends 4 residues before the CDR3 boundary, so the rest is inferred from the germline J gene. The chain employs TRBV31 and TRBJ2-2, with 10 bases aligning to TRBD2. The CDR3 contains 16 residues. J lost 4 bases, V lost 3 bases, and 8 bases had no gene match. The germline CDR1 and CDR2 sequences are GKSSPN and SITVG. The CDR3 reads CAWSPFRDWGTGQLYF. Partial CDR3 DNA: TGTGCCTGGAGCCCATTCCGGGACTGGGGCACCGGG. Based on the CDR3 plus reference TRBV31 and TRBJ2-2, the full variable domain is AQTIHQWPVAEIKAVGSPLSLGCTIKGKSSPNLYWYWQATGGTLQQLFYSITVGQVESVVQLNLSASRPKDDQFILSTEKLLLSHSGFYLCAWSPFRDWGTGQLYFGEGSKLTVL.

This clone was seen only a few times. The gene names here belong to mouse. The read gets to within 4 residues of the CDR3 end, and the germline J gene fills in the rest. Other DNA sequences of this sample code for an identical CDR3. This chain links TRBV5 with TRBJ1-1, with no clear D. Germline V gene lookup returns CDR1 LGHNA and CDR2 YNLKQL (reference sequence). There are 13 residues in the CDR3. Trimming cost V 0 bases and J 1 base, with 3 bases left between them. CDR3 bases read: TGTGCCAGCAGCCAAGAGGGAAACACA. It specifies CASSQEGNT. The entire CDR3 protein is CASSQEGNTEVFF.

A note on this clone: Gene labels here are mouse ones. The read stops 4 residues short of the end of the CDR3; the missing end is completed from the germline J gene. This CDR3 is also generated by other DNA sequences in the sample. This chain joins TRBV13-1 and TRBJ2-7; TRBD1 might be the D (6 bases). Deletions cut 0 bases from V and 0 bases from J, with 7 bases between. The CDR3 totals 14 residues. The germline gives CDR1 NSHNY, CDR2 SYGAGN. Partial CDR3 DNA: TGTGCCAGCAGTGATGGAGGGGGCTCCTAT. It codes for CASSDGGGSY. Given in full, the CDR3 is CASSDGGGSYEQYF.

This clone was counted a few times. These gene names are mouse names. The CDR3 end falls 4 residues outside the read, so it is completed with the germline J gene. This chain uses TRBV31 with TRBJ1-1, with TRBD1 matching over 7 bases. CDR3 length: 12 amino acids. J lost 1 base, V lost 7 bases, and 3 bases had no gene match. CDR1 is GKSSPN, CDR2 SITVG, per germline. The sequenced CDR3 bases are TGTGCCTCCCGGGACAGAAACACA. Protein: CASRDRNT. In full, the CDR3 reads CASRDRNTEVFF.

This clone was seen a handful of times. Mouse gene names and germline throughout. The read is 4 residues too short to cover the CDR3 end, so that end is filled in from the germline J gene. The rearrangement links TRBV13-1 to TRBJ1-2; a weak D match, TRBD1 (6 bases). CDR1 and CDR2 (germline): NSHNY, SYGAGN. The CDR3 extends over 16 amino acids. The sequenced CDR3 bases are TGTGCCAGCAGTGATGGATGGGGGGGCCCCCCCTTC. Its protein is CASSDGWGGPPF. From start to end, the CDR3 is CASSDGWGGPPFDYTF.

This clone showed up just a few times. The genes are named according to mouse. The read comes to an end 4 residues before the CDR3 does, leaving the germline J gene to fill in the end. The chain carries TRBV19 and TRBJ2-7; 7 bases match TRBD1. This CDR3 has 16 residues. Germline CDR1 reads FNHDT; CDR2 reads SITEND (reference sequence). After removal of 1 base from V and 1 base from J, the junction contained 8 bases not matched to a gene. The sequenced CDR3 bases are TGTGCCAGCAGTATATCCCATCGACAGGGTTCCTAT. This codes for CASSISHRQGSY. The full-length CDR3 reads as CASSISHRQGSYEQYF.

Regarding this clone: The listed genes are named as in mouse. The CDR3 end is not reached by the read, which stops 4 residues before it; the germline J gene fills it in. The chain is built from TRBV5 and TRBJ2-2, with 7 positions matching TRBD2. CDR1 is LGHNA and CDR2 is YNLKQL in the germline V gene (reference sequence). Trimming removed 0 bases from V and 0 bases from J; junction bases left unmatched: 4. The CDR3 extends over 17 amino acids. CDR3 DNA, as far as it was read: TGTGCCAGCAGCCAAGAAGCTGGGGGTACAAACACCGGG. It specifies CASSQEAGGTNTG. In full, the CDR3 is CASSQEAGGTNTGQLYF.

This clone was counted only a few times. Genes and germline come from the mouse. The read stops 3 residues short of the end of the CDR3; the missing end is completed from the germline J gene. The chain recombines TRBV19 with TRBJ1-6; D might be TRBD1 (5 bases). TRBJ1-6 is identified as an open reading frame with a role that is uncertain. Trimming cost V 5 bases and J 1 base, with 10 bases left between them. The CDR3 has 15 amino acids. CDR1 and CDR2 from the germline V gene are FNHDT and SITEND (reference sequence). The DNA read from the CDR3 is TGTGCCAGCAGCCTGACAGACTCCTATAATTCGCCC. Translating it yields CASSLTDSYNSP. In full, the CDR3 reads CASSLTDSYNSPLYF.

This clone was seen repeatedly, ten times or more. Gene names are the mouse ones. The read ends 3 residues early relative to the CDR3; the germline J gene fills the gap. The sample carries other DNA sequences with the same CDR3. The chain recombines TRBV19 with TRBJ1-6; possible D gene TRBD1, 6 bases. TRBJ1-6 is an ORF for which the function is uncertain. The CDR3 runs to 15 residues. From germline, CDR1 is FNHDT and CDR2 SITEND (reference sequence). With 2 bases removed from V and 2 bases from J, the gap between germline ends came to 8 bases. The CDR3 loop reads CASSIQGTYNSPLYF. The covered CDR3 bases are TGTGCCAGCAGTATCCAGGGGACCTATAATTCGCCC.

In the case of this clone: Just one base apart from a much larger clone, this may be a read error. Gene names denote mouse genes. The read halts 4 residues ahead of the CDR3 end, with the missing end drawn from the germline J gene. This specimen includes other DNA sequences encoding the same CDR3. V and J are TRBV19 and TRBJ1-2; D perhaps matches TRBD1 (6 bases). The V gene lost 5 bases and the J gene lost 0 bases, with 8 bases spanning the gap. The CDR3 totals 13 residues. Looked up from germline, CDR1 is FNHDT and CDR2 is SITEND (reference sequence). CDR3 bases read: TGTGCCAGCAGCCGGACAGCAAACTCC. Amino acids: CASSRTANS. In full, the CDR3 reads CASSRTANSDYTF. Combining the CDR3 with reference TRBV19 and TRBJ1-2 gives the whole variable domain GGIITQTPKFLIGQEGQKLTLKCQQNFNHDTMYWYRQDSGKGLRLIYYSITENDLQKGDLSEGYDASREKKSSFSLTVTSAQKNEMAVFLCASSRTANSDYTFGSGTRLLVI.

In its sample, this clone was seen a few times. With a much larger clone just one base away, this may be a read error. Gene names and germline refer to mouse. The DNA ends 4 residues before the CDR3 does, and the rest of the CDR3 is filled in from the germline J gene. The sample has other DNA sequences that encode this CDR3 too. The chain couples TRBV5 to TRBJ2-7, with TRBD2 matching 11 bases. This CDR3 is built from 15 residues. V trimming: 4 bases; J trimming: 0 bases; junction bases outside the gene matches: 2. Germline lookup yields CDR1 LGHNA and CDR2 YNLKQL (reference sequence). The CDR3 spells CASSRDWGGSYEQYF. The DNA read from the CDR3 is TGTGCCAGCAGCCGAGACTGGGGGGGCTCCTAT.

Only a few counts were recorded for this clone. Gene names follow the mouse nomenclature. The observed sequence ends 3 residues before the CDR3 terminus, with the missing tail filled in from the germline J gene. The rearrangement uses TRBV1 and TRBJ1-6; 10 nucleotides line up with TRBD1. TRBJ1-6 is marked as an open reading frame, function uncertain. Germline CDR1 is NSQYPW and CDR2 is LRSPGD (reference sequence). Germline trimming cut 0 bases from V and 7 bases from J; bases unmatched to any gene: 3. This CDR3 has 16 amino acids. The covered CDR3 bases are TGCACCTGCAGTGCAGATAGGGGACAGGGGAATTCGCCC. This translates into CTCSADRGQGNSP. The full CDR3 protein reads CTCSADRGQGNSPLYF.

As for this clone: Gene names denote mouse genes. The CDR3 here is CTCSADGQGDTGQLYF. Partial CDR3 DNA: TGCACCTGCAGTGCAGATGGACAGGGGGACACCGGG. The chain carries TRBV1 and TRBJ2-2; TRBD1 matches at 10 bases. The CDR3 end is not reached by the read, which stops 4 residues before it; the germline J gene fills it in. This CDR3 has 16 residues. With V trimmed by 0 bases and J by 3 bases, 1 base remained unmatched. Per the germline V gene, CDR1 is NSQYPW and CDR2 is LRSPGD (reference sequence).

This clone was seen only a few times. Genes here carry mouse names. Coverage ceases 4 residues before the CDR3 finishes, and the germline J gene fills in the end. Other DNA sequences in this sample translate to the same CDR3. The chain is built from TRBV19 and TRBJ2-3; 7 bases are a match to TRBD1. CDR1 is FNHDT and CDR2 is SITEND in the germline V gene (reference sequence). With 4 bases clipped from V and 3 bases from J, the junction kept 2 bases outside the gene matches. There are 13 residues in the CDR3. The CDR3 bases that were read are TGTGCCAGCAGTCTGACAGGGGCAGAA. Amino acid sequence: CASSLTGAE. The whole CDR3 sequence is CASSLTGAETLYF.

Remarks on this clone: The gene symbols are mouse symbols. The sequenced fragment ends 4 residues before the CDR3 boundary, so the rest is inferred from the germline J gene. This chain connects TRBV1 to TRBJ2-3, with TRBD2 identical over 11 bases. The germline CDR1 and CDR2 sequences are NSQYPW and LRSPGD (reference sequence). After removal of 2 bases from V and 0 bases from J, the junction contained 4 bases not matched to a gene. The CDR3 has 17 amino acids. CDR3 DNA (partial): TGCACCTGCAGTGCATCCCGACTGGGGGGGAGTGCAGAA. As protein: CTCSASRLGGSAE. The whole CDR3 sequence reads CTCSASRLGGSAETLYF. The whole variable domain, filled in from reference TRBV1 and TRBJ2-3, reads VTLLEQNPRWRLVPRGQAVNLRCILKNSQYPWMSWYQQDLQKQLQWLFTLRSPGDKEVKSLPGADYLATRVTDTELRLQVANMSQGRTLYCTCSASRLGGSAETLYFGSGTRLTVL.